These 16 T cell receptor beta chains came from one sample sequenced in a study of blood T cell repertoires in COVID-19. Assay: immunoSEQ multiplex PCR; the TCRdb copy retains only in-frame clones and omits some. Altogether approximately 140,000 clones are present, approximately 81% being singletons, with the ten largest covering about 5.5%. The sequenced sample consisted of PBMCs or T cells enriched from blood (not recorded which). The source of these receptors is a man aged 35-49 years with acute COVID-19.

The rearrangement links TRBV19 to TRBJ1-1; TRBD1 is a possible D gene (5 bases). This CDR3 spans 12 amino acids. Trimming took 5 bases from V and 5 from J, leaving 9 bases between them. CDR1 is LNHDA, CDR2 SQIVND, per germline (reference sequence). CDR3 loop: CASSPTGTEAFF. CDR3 DNA sequence: TGTGCCAGTAGTCCCACAGGAACTGAAGCTTTCTTT.

V is TRBV4-3 and J is TRBJ2-1; D call uncertain. Trimming took off 0 bases at V and 5 bases at J, with 11 bases between the two ends. This CDR3 contains 15 residues. Germline V gene lookup returns CDR1 LGHNA and CDR2 YSLEER. CDR3 protein: CASSQDGSSDNEQFF. CDR3 nucleotides: TGCGCCAGCAGCCAAGATGGTTCGAGTGACAATGAGCAGTTCTTC.

The chain uses TRBV7-2 and TRBJ2-6, with unresolved D. Between the trimmed V and J ends, which lost 3 bases and 2 bases, there was a span of 5 bases. Germline V gene data show CDR1 as SGHTA and CDR2 as FQGNSA. CDR3 size: 14 residues. The CDR3 DNA follows: TGTGCCAGCAGCTTGGCGGCTGGGGCCAACGTCCTGACTTTC. Its protein is CASSLAAGANVLTF. The variable domain in full, with the rest retrieved from reference TRBV7-2 and TRBJ2-6, is GAGVSQSPSNKVTEKGKDVELRCDPISGHTALYWYRQSLGQGLEFLIYFQGNSAPDKSGLPSDRFSAERTGGSVSTLTIQRTQQEDSAVYLCASSLAAGANVLTFGAGSRLTVL.

The genes are TRBV27 and TRBJ1-5, with 8 bases that match TRBD1. The V and J ends lost 7 bases and 6 bases, in that order; junction bases with no gene match: 2. CDR3 length: 12 amino acids. Per germline, CDR1 MNHEY and CDR2 SMNVEV (reference sequence). DNA for the CDR3: TGTGCCAGCACGACAGGGGTTCAGCCCCAGCATTTT. It encodes CASTTGVQPQHF.

The chain links TRBV15 to TRBJ1-4; TRBD1 matches at 10 bases. CDR3 length: 15 residues. CDR1 is LNHNV, CDR2 YYDKDF, per germline (reference sequence). J gave up 8 bases and V 5 bases, and 8 bases lay outside the gene matches. The CDR3 reads CATSSRQGAGEKLFF. The CDR3 bases are TGTGCCACCAGCTCCCGACAGGGGGCTGGGGAAAAACTGTTTTTT.

This clone was found a few times. The V and J genes are TRBV2 and TRBJ2-3; 12 positions agree with TRBD2. The CDR3 is 14 residues long. CDR1 and CDR2 from the germline V gene are SNHLY and FYNNEI. Unmatched junction bases numbered 4, after V lost 7 bases and J lost 5 bases. The CDR3: CASTLAGGRDTQYF. The CDR3 DNA follows: TGTGCCAGCACCCTAGCGGGAGGGAGAGATACGCAGTATTTT.

The rearrangement links TRBV30 to TRBJ1-2; perhaps TRBD1 as D (5 bases). CDR1 is GTSNPN and CDR2 is SVGIG in the germline V gene (reference sequence). The V and J ends lost 1 base and 4 bases respectively, with 10 bases between them. The CDR3 runs 13 residues. As DNA, the CDR3 is TGTGCCTGGAGTGGGGGCGGTCCCTATGGCTACACCTTC. It translates to CAWSGGGPYGYTF.

The chain couples TRBV28 to TRBJ1-5, with D perhaps matching TRBD1 (5 bases). Trimming removed 4 bases from V and 3 bases from J, with 13 bases in between. Germline CDR1 MDHEN, CDR2 SYDVKM. This CDR3 is 15 amino acids long. The CDR3 sequence is CASSWGSAINQPQHF. Written as DNA, the CDR3 is TGTGCCAGCAGTTGGGGCAGCGCAATCAATCAGCCCCAGCATTTT.

The genes are TRBV18 and TRBJ1-6, with TRBD1 matching 8 bases. The CDR3 contains 20 residues. Germline values: CDR1 KGHSH, CDR2 LQKENI. V was clipped by 2 bases and J by 8 bases; unmatched bases: 20. CDR3 nucleotides: TGTGCCAGCTCACCAGTGATTTTGGTTAATACAGGGGGGACGGATTCACCCCTCCACTTT. It encodes CASSPVILVNTGGTDSPLHF.

J is TRBJ1-5 and V is TRBV5-1, with D unclear. V was trimmed by 4 bases and J by 2 bases, leaving 10 bases between them. The CDR3 is made up of 14 amino acids. Germline V gives CDR1 SGHRS, CDR2 YFSETQ. The DNA for the CDR3 is TGCGCCAGCAGCCCCCGGGGAGGCAATCAGCCCCAGCATTTT. Translation: CASSPRGGNQPQHF.

The J gene is TRBJ2-7, the V gene TRBV6-2 or TRBV6-3; TRBD2 is a possible D gene (5 bases). With 4 bases removed from V and 5 bases from J, the gap between germline ends came to 15 bases. This CDR3 is 14 amino acids long. Germline lookup yields CDR1 MNHEY and CDR2 SVGEGT. The CDR3 spells CASSLGGSRHEQYF. In DNA, the CDR3 is TGTGCCAGCAGTTTAGGAGGTAGTCGCCACGAGCAGTACTTC.

This rearrangement joins TRBV7-8 to TRBJ1-5, with a possible D match to TRBD1 (5 bases). Germline assignment: CDR1 SGHVS and CDR2 FQNEAQ. V was clipped by 1 base and J by 3 bases, with 13 bases between them. The CDR3 spans 16 residues. CDR3 protein: CASSLEPGLYNQPQHF. The CDR3 region has the DNA TGTGCCAGCAGCTTAGAACCAGGGCTATACAATCAGCCCCAGCATTTT.

The V call is TRBV29-1, the J call TRBJ2-1; 12 bases are shared with TRBD1. The CDR3 has 16 amino acids. Germline loops: CDR1 SQVTM, CDR2 ANQGSEA. V was pared by 8 bases and J by 3 bases, with 11 bases of the junction left unmatched. CDR3 sequence: CSTDVGQGAFYNEQFF. CDR3 in DNA: TGCAGCACTGACGTGGGACAGGGGGCGTTCTACAATGAGCAGTTCTTC.

The V and J genes are TRBV3-1 (or the pseudogene TRBV3-2) and TRBJ2-3; 10 bases line up with TRBD2. The CDR3 runs 17 residues. J was trimmed by 2 bases and V by 0 bases; bases with no gene match: 5. CDR1 is LGHDT and CDR2 is YNNKEL in the germline V gene (reference sequence). CDR3 protein: CASSQEQRGGLTDTQYF. CDR3 in DNA: TGTGCCAGCAGCCAAGAACAGCGGGGGGGCCTCACAGATACGCAGTATTTT.

J is TRBJ1-2 and V is TRBV20-1, with 7 positions matching TRBD1. This CDR3 is built from 12 residues. Germline V gene data show CDR1 as DFQATT and CDR2 as SNEGSKA (reference sequence). With 3 bases clipped from V and 7 bases from J, the junction kept 5 bases outside the gene matches. The CDR3 region has the DNA TGCAGTGCTAGTCAGGGGGAGATTGGCTACACCTTC. Amino acids: CSASQGEIGYTF.

In its sample, this clone was seen once. The chain carries TRBV19 and TRBJ1-2; TRBD1 matches at 7 bases. The CDR3 spans 14 residues. In germline, CDR1 is LNHDA, CDR2 SQIVND (reference sequence). V shed 3 bases and J 6 bases; nucleotides not matched to a gene: 7. CDR3 sequence reads: CASSIGTAWNGYTF. The CDR3 region has the DNA TGTGCCAGTAGTATCGGGACAGCTTGGAATGGCTACACCTTC.